The T cell receptor beta chain described here comes from a study of tumor and adjacent non-tumor tissue in lung cancer. Study details: There were about 12 adenocarcinoma, a couple of squamous cell carcinoma and 1 small cell lung cancer cases. Patients were aged roughly 31 to 76, fewer than twelve men and roughly 5 women, stage I to III. Overall study results and limits: Significantly higher TCR diversity was found in tumor than normal lung. In normal lung, the top 100 clones were significantly more dominant than in tumor.

Turning to this clonotype: What it recognizes is unknown. This may come from a read error, since a much larger clone is one base off.

This CDR3 has 13 amino acids. Per germline, CDR1 SGHNT and CDR2 YENEEA. Deletions cut 4 bases from V and 8 bases from J, with 11 bases between. This sample's RNA came from whole unsorted tissue. The library came from three nested PCR rounds adapted from ARM-PCR protocols. TCRdb independently ran MiXCR on the multiplex PCR reads; one entry per CDR3 protein. The sample has about 140,000 distinct CDR3 sequences; around 60% are singletons. The sequence derives from a man in his 60s with small cell lung cancer. V is TRBV11-3 and J is TRBJ2-2; no clear D. Source material: lung tumor tissue. This chain's CDR3 is CASSSLGSGELFF. DNA for the CDR3: TGTGCCAGCAGCTCCCTTGGGTCGGGGGAGCTGTTTTTT.